This T cell receptor (beta chain) was documented in a study of cytomegalovirus exposure and HLA in healthy donors (dated by TCRdb to about 2017). In terms of the full investigation: According to an earlier analysis of 550 to 750 of the donors, about 179 million T cells yielded over 100 million unique TCR beta sequences and 250 to 350 Gb of sequence data. Roughly 310 gigabases of sequencing data and roughly 90 million unique TCR sequences were included in an early release covering 500 to 750 HLA-typed donors. Of the 300 to 500 genotyped donors, 75% to 85% were placed in the genetic ancestry cluster associated with self-reported Caucasian donors. The study aimed to test whether signatures of past pathogen exposure could be identified by cataloging public T cell receptors. The study profiled the T cell repertoires of fewer than 850 subjects by immunosequencing and related them to cytomegalovirus serostatus. Besides the first cohort of approximately 710 subjects, a separate validation cohort made up of 120 or so different subjects was used. The study combined high-throughput TCR immunosequencing, statistical association of individual TCRs with disease status, and machine learning to predict cytomegalovirus infection status. A later analysis re-examined previously published TCR beta repertoires from 500 to 700 donors and added high-resolution HLA genotyping to investigate patterns of TCR occurrence. In the later analysis, no new phenotypic data were used to find candidate immune exposures; instead, reliance was placed on TCR beta sequences and their occurrence across donors. To decide whether each TCR beta V gene segment behaved as functional or pseudogenic, an earlier analysis of some 600 of the donors relied on high-throughput TCR beta sequencing. Donor age, sex, ethnicity and CMV serostatus were collected together with the repertoire data. Genome-wide SNP genotypes for about 65% of the 666 donors were used in a later genetic analysis, which treated that subset as a discovery cohort. All discovery cohort repertoires had been generated on a single sequencing platform. HLA typing included class I and class II loci at four-digit resolution. Typing coverage differed by locus: A, B, C, DRB1 and DQB1 were typed in roughly 620-640 donors, DQA1 in 500 to 550, DPA1 in around 600, and DPB1 in 400 to 490. Because of strong linkage in the cohort, 5 or 6 DR-DQ haplotypes were treated as single units for association and clustering. Among some 400 genotyped donors of the cohort, an average of roughly 230,000 unique TCR beta nucleotide sequences was sequenced per donor, of which about 19% were non-productive. Beyond this particular receptor, the publication reports: A further reported finding was that TCR beta sequences accurately predicted the HLA-A and HLA-B alleles for most subjects in the first cohort. Most TCR sequences were observed very rarely across donors, whereas some public TCRs were present in many individuals. In an earlier analysis of approximately 600 of the donors, most TCR beta V segments were observed in productive rearrangements about 87% or about 30% of the time, broadly matching IMGT annotations. Some IMGT-functional V segments, including TRBV6-2 and TRBV6-3, could not be told apart with the 87-base-pair reads, so those segments were excluded. It was suggested by the authors that the approach could potentially be generalized to other disease states and immunological phenotypes. A group of highly shared sequence variants was considered likely to be a technical artifact of the sequencing pipeline. Presence/absence analyses assumed roughly uniform sequencing depth across donors, an assumption that may not hold. A later genetic analysis associated a missense DCLRE1C variant with V-gene and J-gene trimming of TCR beta chains, and an independent cohort replicated the association. A later analysis reported that several top co-occurrence clusters appeared linked to parvovirus B19, influenza, CMV and Epstein-Barr virus. According to a later analysis, TCR association rates differed among HLA loci, with DRB1 alleles showing the most associated TCRs and HLA-C alleles showing the fewest. The classifier was reported to diagnose cytomegalovirus status with high specificity and sensitivity in both the original cohort and the validation cohort. When HLA alleles, especially DR and DQ, strongly co-occurred, attributing TCR associations to individual alleles was difficult. Immune exposure information for the cohort was limited to CMV serostatus. This cohort had only TCR beta chains sequenced, and the lack of alpha or paired-chain data limited which features could be detected. Because counts were too low, approximately 18 rarely observed V segments, including chromosome 9 orphons, were excluded from the earlier analysis of 587 of the donors. A later analysis found that most CMV-associated TCR beta chains appeared HLA-restricted, with HLA associations seemingly driven largely by CMV exposure. Because some donors lacked HLA typing at each locus, the association tests relied only on the typed subset. A later analysis found that HLA-associated TCR beta chains were more clonally expanded and had lower generation probabilities than equally common non-associated chains. Compared with the approximately 720-donor mean, donors in an Asian-associated ancestry cluster had fewer N-insertions in productive TCRs, according to a later genetic analysis. In vitro tests confirmed that a few of the cytomegalovirus-associated TCR beta chains recognize cytomegalovirus antigens. A later analysis associated some 17,000 TCR beta sequences with specific HLA alleles at a false discovery rate of 0.05. Linkage disequilibrium might explain the correlated functional status among segregating V segments, but an unknown experimental factor could not be ruled out. The study listed 164 TCR beta chains as associated with cytomegalovirus.

The V end gives up 2 bases and the J end 1 base, leaving 5 bases in the junction not matched to a gene. From its cysteine to its phenylalanine, the CDR3 spans 19 amino acids. The DNA shown is the 57-base CDR3, in frame from base 1. Per the germline V gene, SGHTA is the CDR1 and FQGNSA is the CDR2. A remark on this clone: The antigen it recognizes is unknown. No much larger clone is present one base from it, and per-base qualities are unavailable.

The cohort comprised some 700 healthy bone marrow donors. Cohort members were all nominally healthy when sampled, although unrecorded immune exposures were likely present. The donor was CMV seropositive and was included in the group of approximately 310 seropositive cohort members. Every donor gave a peripheral blood sample, and the peripheral blood mononuclear cells from that sample were used for TCR beta sequencing. The Qiagen DNeasy Blood Extraction Kit was used to extract genomic DNA from the blood cell samples. The receptor library was made with the immunoSEQ multiplex PCR assay. The multiplex PCR relied on a mix of 60 forward primers for TCR Vbeta segments and 13 reverse primers for TCR Jbeta segments. The CDR3 region of rearranged TCR beta genes was amplified from genomic DNA with a multiplex PCR assay. Amplified TCR beta libraries were sequenced as 87-base-pair reads on the Illumina HiSeq System. As for the authors' bioinformatics: Across the 670 or so repertoires, a later analysis counted 60 million to 90 million unique TCR beta chains, around 11 million of which were shared by at least two donors. Raw reads were error-corrected and collapsed into unique sequences by a nearest-neighbor algorithm in which closely related sequences were merged to remove PCR and sequencing errors. V, D and J gene segments were assigned by aligning CDR3 sequences to IMGT reference sequences. For a sequence to be retained, a match of at least six nucleotides was required to both a V gene segment and a J gene segment. Rearrangements were classified as productive when the CDR3 lacked stop codons and remained in frame with V and J, and all other rearrangements were classified as non-productive. CDR3 was defined according to IMGT convention as the region running from the second conserved V-encoded cysteine to the conserved J-encoded phenylalanine. Sequences without an unambiguous match to a single V gene segment were excluded from the earlier analysis of over 500 of the donors. An earlier analysis of under 750 of the donors called V segments functional above 56.7% productive rearrangements and segregating when the between-donor standard deviation exceeded 5%. A statistical classification framework was built to diagnose cytomegalovirus status from the catalog of TCR beta chain sequences. V and J gene assignment, in a later analysis, came from comparing TCR nucleotide sequences with IMGT/GENE-DB human TR gene sequences. Using the TCRdist pipeline, a later analysis assigned CDR3 sequences along with most-parsimonious VDJ recombination scenarios. A later analysis defined each TCR beta chain by its CDR3 amino acid sequence plus V-gene family, and excluded reads lacking a unique V-gene family. In a later analysis, some 600 highly shared, low-generation-probability nucleotide sequences were removed to address suspected cross-contamination and a sequencing artifact. In a later analysis, a clonal expansion index for each public chain was calculated from normalized within-repertoire ranks of inferred template counts. Generation probabilities in a later analysis came from a VDJ recombination model fitted to out-of-frame rearrangements, and those results were checked against IGoR. In a later analysis, TCR-TCR, TCR-HLA and TCR-CMV co-occurrence was scored with hypergeometric tests, and a repertoire-size bias correction was applied to TCR pairs. A later analysis estimated false discovery rates by permuting HLA or CMV assignments 20 times. In a later analysis, co-occurring TCRs were grouped using DBSCAN, and TCRdist sequence similarity was added for clustering within HLA-allele-positive subsets. For co-occurrence clustering, repertoires with fewer than 30,000 or more than 120,000 public chains were excluded, along with four or five repertoires with anomalous nucleotide sharing. Here the immuneACCESS table is served through TCRdb, limited to in-frame sequences with V and J called. Missing clones are a known gap in these copies; in checked studies unresolved V genes cover under half, and the rest lacks a known reason. That table supplies the V and J calls and clone size; D and trimming were determined from the DNA. For this sample there are 95,000 or so clones; about four fifths appear just once. 4.2% of the sample comes from the top ten.

The clonotype was recovered from a woman in her sixties or seventies in good health and CMV-seropositive. Rearrangement joined TRBV7-2 to TRBJ2-1; 16 bases in between match TRBD2. The material sequenced was PBMCs. The DNA sequence follows: TGTGCCAGCAGCTTAACAGGGACTAGCGGGAGGGTGTCCTACAATGAGCAGTTCTTC. It is translated as CASSLTGTSGRVSYNEQFF.